This TCR beta chain was captured in a study of tumor-infiltrating lymphocytes in localized non-small cell lung cancer. Study-wide background: Several tumor histologies, both smoking statuses, and some post-neoadjuvant chemotherapy samples were included.

TCRdb's table, derived via immunoSEQ multiplex PCR, lists solely in-frame clones and lacks some. The sample lists approximately 4,800 clones; about 96% were seen once. The V segment lost 5 bases and the J segment 4 bases; nucleotides outside the gene matches: 4. This CDR3 has 13 residues. Germline values: CDR1 SEHNR, CDR2 FQNEAQ (reference sequence). The receptor was isolated from a human donor with non-small cell lung cancer. J is TRBJ1-1 and V is TRBV7-9; 7 bases are a match to TRBD1. Sequencing was performed on uninvolved lung tissue not adjacent to the tumor. CDR3 amino acids: CASSRTGVTEAFF. CDR3 DNA: TGTGCCAGCAGCCGAACAGGGGTCACTGAAGCTTTCTTT.